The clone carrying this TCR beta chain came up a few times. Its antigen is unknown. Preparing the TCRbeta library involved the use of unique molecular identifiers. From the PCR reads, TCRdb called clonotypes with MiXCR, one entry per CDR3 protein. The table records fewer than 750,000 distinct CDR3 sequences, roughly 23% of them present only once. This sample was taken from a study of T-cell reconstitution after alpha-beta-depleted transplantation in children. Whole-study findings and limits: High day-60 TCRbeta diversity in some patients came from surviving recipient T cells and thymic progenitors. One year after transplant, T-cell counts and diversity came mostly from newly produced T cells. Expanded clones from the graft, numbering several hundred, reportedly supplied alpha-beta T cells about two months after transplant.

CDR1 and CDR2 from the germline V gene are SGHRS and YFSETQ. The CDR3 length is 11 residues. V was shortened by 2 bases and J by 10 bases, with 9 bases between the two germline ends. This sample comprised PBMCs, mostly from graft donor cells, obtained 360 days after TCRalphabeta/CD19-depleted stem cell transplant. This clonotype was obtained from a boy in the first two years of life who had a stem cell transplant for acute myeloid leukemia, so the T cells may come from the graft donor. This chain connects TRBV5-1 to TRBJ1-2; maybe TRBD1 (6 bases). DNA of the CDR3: TGCGCCAGCAGCTTTGGACAGATCTACACCTTC. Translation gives CASSFGQIYTF.